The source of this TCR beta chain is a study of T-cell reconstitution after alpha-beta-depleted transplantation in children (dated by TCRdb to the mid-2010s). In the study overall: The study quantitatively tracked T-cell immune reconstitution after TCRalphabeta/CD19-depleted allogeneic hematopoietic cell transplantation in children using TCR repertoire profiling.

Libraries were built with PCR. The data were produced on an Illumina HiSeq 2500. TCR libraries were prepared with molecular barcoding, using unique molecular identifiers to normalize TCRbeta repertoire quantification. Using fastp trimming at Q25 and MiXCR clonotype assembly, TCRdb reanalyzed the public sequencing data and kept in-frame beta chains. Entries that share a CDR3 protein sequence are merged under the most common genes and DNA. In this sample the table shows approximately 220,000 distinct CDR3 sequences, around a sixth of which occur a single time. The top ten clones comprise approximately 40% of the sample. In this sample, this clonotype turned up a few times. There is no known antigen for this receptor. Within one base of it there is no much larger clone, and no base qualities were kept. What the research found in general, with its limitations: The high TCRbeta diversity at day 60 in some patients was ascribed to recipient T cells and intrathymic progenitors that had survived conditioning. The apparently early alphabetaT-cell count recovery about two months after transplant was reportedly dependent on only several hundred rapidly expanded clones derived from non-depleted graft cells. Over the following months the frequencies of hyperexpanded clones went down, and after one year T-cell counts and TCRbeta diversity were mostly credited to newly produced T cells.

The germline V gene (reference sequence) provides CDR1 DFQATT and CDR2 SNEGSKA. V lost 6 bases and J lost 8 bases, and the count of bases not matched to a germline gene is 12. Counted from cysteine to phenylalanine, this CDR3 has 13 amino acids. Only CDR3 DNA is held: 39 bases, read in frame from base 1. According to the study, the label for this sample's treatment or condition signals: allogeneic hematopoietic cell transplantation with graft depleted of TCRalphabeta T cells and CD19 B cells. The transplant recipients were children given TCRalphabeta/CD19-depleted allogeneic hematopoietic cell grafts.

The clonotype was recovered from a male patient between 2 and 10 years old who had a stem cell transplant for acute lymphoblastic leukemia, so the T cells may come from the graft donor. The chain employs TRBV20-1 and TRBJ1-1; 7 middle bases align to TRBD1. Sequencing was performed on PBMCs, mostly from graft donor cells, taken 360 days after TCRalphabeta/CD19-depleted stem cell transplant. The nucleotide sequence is TGCAGTGCCGACACCAGGGGGGCCCGGGAAGCTTTCTTT. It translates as CSADTRGAREAFF.